A single T cell receptor (beta chain) is shown here with its context. What it binds is not known. Each sample had two DNA replicates, roughly 0.48 ug blood or around 1.6 ug tissue. Sequencing was performed with immunoSEQ multiplex PCR; in TCRdb, only in-frame clones are kept and a portion is missing. Among some 30,000 clones, 74% were seen once, and the ten largest hold roughly 9.1%. These data originate in a study of early stage breast cancer tumors. Study overall: Of some 17 invasive breast tumors, fewer than 13 were hormone receptor-positive, HER2-negative.

Study conclusions and caveats: Blood repertoires resembled normal breast more than tumor. Enriched TCRB sequences shared across patients were mostly commonly generated sequences.

The CDR3 is 18 residues long. Germline V CDR1 and CDR2: LGHNT, FRNRAP. Trimming removed 2 bases from V and 0 bases from J; junction bases left unmatched: 12. Sample: breast tumor tissue. The clonotype originates from a person aged 25 to 40 with breast cancer. This chain uses TRBV12-5 with TRBJ1-1; TRBD1 matches at 7 bases. CDR3 coding DNA: TGTGCTAGTGGTTTGAACCCAGGGGGAGGATCTATGAACACTGAAGCTTTCTTT. This sequence encodes CASGLNPGGGSMNTEAFF.